What follows describes a single TCR beta chain. Antigen unknown. The table came from immunoSEQ multiplex PCR; TCRdb's copy has only in-frame clones and leaves some out. The table lists over 35,000 clones, about 80% of them singletons, with 3.5% to 5% in the top ten. These data are taken from a study of OX40 agonist ivuxolimab in advanced cancers. Overall study results and limits: On average, CD8+ T cells had more expanded clones than CD4+.

Deletions cut 2 bases from V and 0 bases from J, with 7 bases between. The germline V gene has CDR1 MNHNS and CDR2 SASEGT. This CDR3 has 14 amino acids. Autoimmune disease history or systemic immunosuppression disqualified patients. The sequence came from an adult with an advanced solid tumor such as melanoma, head and neck, liver or kidney cancer. This chain joins TRBV6-1 and TRBJ1-1; perhaps TRBD1 as D (5 bases). The sequencing used CD4+ or CD8+ T cells sorted from blood, collected in a trial of the OX40 agonist ivuxolimab. The CDR3 region is CASSERGLNTEAFF. The CDR3 region has the DNA TGTGCCAGCAGTGAACGGGGCCTGAACACTGAAGCTTTCTTT.